The 11 T cell receptor beta chains listed next were all sequenced from one sample in a study of CD4 T cells in relation to SARS-CoV-2 and coronaviruses. This table comes from immunoSEQ multiplex PCR, and its TCRdb copy is limited to in-frame clones, with some not included. Among approximately 43,000 clones listed, over 75% were seen once. No antigen has been assigned to these receptors. Sequencing was carried out using naive CD4+ T cells from PBMCs, cultured in vitro. Subset described: naive CD4+ T cells isolated by negative enrichment. These receptors all come from an adult with COVID-19.

The J gene is TRBJ2-3, the V gene TRBV6-2 or TRBV6-3; unclear D gene. The germline V gene encodes CDR1 MNHEY and CDR2 SVGEGT. Trimming took off 4 bases at V and 2 bases at J, with 10 bases between the two ends. This CDR3 is built from 14 residues. In DNA, the CDR3 is TGTGCCAGCAGTTCCTGGTTGCCCACAGATACGCAGTATTTT. It translates to CASSSWLPTDTQYF.

This clone was seen just once. This chain links TRBV11-2 with TRBJ2-7, with D uncertain. The V end lost 0 bases, the J end lost 10 bases, and 10 bases lay between the germline ends. CDR1 SGHAT and CDR2 FQNNGV come from the germline V gene. CDR3 length: 12 amino acids. The CDR3 DNA sequence: TGTGCCAGCAGCTTAGACGGGTGGCAACAGTACTTC. Translated, it gives CASSLDGWQQYF.

This clone occurred a few times. The V and J genes are TRBV20-1 and TRBJ1-6, with a tentative D call TRBD1 (5 bases). CDR3 size: 16 residues. V was clipped by 3 bases and J by 0 bases, with 12 bases between them. CDR1 and CDR2 (germline): DFQATT, SNEGSKA (reference sequence). The CDR3 loop reads CSASGGFSSYNSPLHF. DNA for the CDR3: TGCAGTGCTAGTGGGGGTTTTAGCTCCTATAATTCACCCCTCCACTTT.

The chain links TRBV6-1 to TRBJ1-5; D perhaps matches TRBD1 (5 bases). With 0 bases removed from V and 1 base from J, the gap between germline ends came to 10 bases. This CDR3 spans 16 amino acids. CDR1 and CDR2 from the germline V gene are MNHNS and SASEGT. CDR3 sequence: CASSEAVGASNQPQHF. In DNA, the CDR3 is TGTGCCAGCAGTGAAGCGGTAGGGGCAAGCAATCAGCCCCAGCATTTT.

V gene TRBV5-1 combines with J gene TRBJ2-1; 12 nucleotides agree with TRBD1. J lost 3 bases, V lost 8 bases, and 12 bases had no gene match. Per the germline V gene, CDR1 is SGHRS and CDR2 is YFSETQ. There are 17 residues in the CDR3. CDR3 loop: CASRTRDRGLYYNEQFF. The CDR3 DNA reads as TGCGCCAGTCGAACCCGGGACAGGGGGCTTTACTACAATGAGCAGTTCTTC.

The V and J genes are TRBV30 and TRBJ2-5; D uncertain. Germline V gene lookup returns CDR1 GTSNPN and CDR2 SVGIG (reference sequence). V dropped 3 bases and J dropped 1 base, with 12 bases sitting between them. CDR3 length: 14 residues. The chain's CDR3 is CAWRGKGFQETQYF. The CDR3 DNA follows: TGTGCCTGGAGGGGAAAAGGGTTCCAAGAGACCCAGTACTTC.

The chain couples TRBV4-2 to TRBJ2-1; 8 bases line up with TRBD2. Per the germline V gene, CDR1 is LGHNA and CDR2 is YNFKEQ. This CDR3 has 14 residues. V trimming: 4 bases; J trimming: 6 bases; junction bases outside the gene matches: 5. CDR3 coding DNA: TGTGCCAGCAGCCCTAGCGGGCGACCCAATGAGCAGTTCTTC. This sequence encodes CASSPSGRPNEQFF.

The chain combines TRBV5-1 with TRBJ2-1; 9 bases align to TRBD2. The junction had 6 bases not matched to a gene; V was cut back by 3 bases and J by 5 bases. The CDR3 has 15 residues. Germline loops: CDR1 SGHRS, CDR2 YFSETQ. CDR3 sequence: CASSWGLAVDNEQFF. The CDR3 DNA sequence: TGCGCCAGCAGCTGGGGACTAGCCGTCGACAATGAGCAGTTCTTC.

This clone has just a few counts. V gene TRBV6-5 combines with J gene TRBJ2-1; a possible D gene is TRBD2 (6 bases). The length of the CDR3 is 10 residues. V was clipped by 8 bases and J by 7 bases, with 6 bases between them. CDR1 and CDR2 from the germline V gene are MNHEY and SVGAGI. The CDR3 nucleotides are TGTGCCAGCGGGAGGAATGAGCAGTTCTTC. This codes for CASGRNEQFF.

The CDR3 nucleotides read TGTGCCAGCAGCCAAGATTCGGGGCAGCCCCAGCATTTT. This encodes CASSQDSGQPQHF. V is TRBV3-1 (or the pseudogene TRBV3-2) and J is TRBJ1-5; D gene unclear. V was cut by 0 bases and J by 7 bases, with 7 bases left in between. The germline CDR1 and CDR2 sequences are LGHDT and YNNKEL (reference sequence). CDR3 length: 13 amino acids.

This sequence joins TRBV9 and TRBJ1-1; D might be TRBD1 (5 bases). The CDR3 spans 16 residues. Germline V gene data show CDR1 as SGDLS and CDR2 as YYNGEE. The V end was cut by 4 bases, the J end by 0 bases, with 16 bases between. The DNA for the CDR3 is TGTGCCAGCAGCCCCCGCCCTGGACATATGAACACTGAAGCTTTCTTT. This codes for CASSPRPGHMNTEAFF.